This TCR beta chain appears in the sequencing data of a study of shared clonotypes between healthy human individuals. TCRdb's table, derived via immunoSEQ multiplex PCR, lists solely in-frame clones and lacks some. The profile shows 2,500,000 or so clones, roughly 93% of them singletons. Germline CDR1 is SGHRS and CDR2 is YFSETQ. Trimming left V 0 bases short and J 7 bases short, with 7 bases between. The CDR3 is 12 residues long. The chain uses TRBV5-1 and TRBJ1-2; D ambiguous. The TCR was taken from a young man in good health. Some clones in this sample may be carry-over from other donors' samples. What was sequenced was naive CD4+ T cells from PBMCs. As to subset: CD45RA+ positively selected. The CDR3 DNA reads TGCGCCAGCAGCTTGGTGGAGCGTGGCTACACCTTC. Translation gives CASSLVERGYTF.